The 7 T cell receptor beta chains in this list originate from one sample, sequenced in a study of cytomegalovirus exposure and HLA in healthy donors. The primer mix had 60 Vbeta and 13 Jbeta primers. TCRdb keeps only in-frame clones here, not all; method: immunoSEQ multiplex PCR. The sample has a few hundred thousand clones, approximately 82% seen once. The source material was PBMCs. The receptors stem from a woman aged 40 to 49 in good health and CMV-seronegative.

This clone turned up a few times. CDR3 residues: CASKSRGAGTGELFF. For the CDR3, the DNA is TGTGCCAGCAAGTCCCGGGGGGCGGGCACCGGGGAGCTGTTTTTT. The V and J genes are TRBV6-5 and TRBJ2-2; the D gene is possibly TRBD2 (7 bases). V was shortened by 7 bases and J by 4 bases, with 16 bases between the two germline ends. Looked up from germline, CDR1 is MNHEY and CDR2 is SVGAGI. The CDR3 is 15 amino acids.

The chain uses TRBV11-3 and TRBJ2-2; no clear D gene. This CDR3 has 13 residues. V dropped 5 bases and J dropped 1 base, with 5 bases sitting between them. Germline V gene sequence: CDR1 SGHNT, CDR2 YENEEA. CDR3: CASSGRNTGELFF. As DNA, the CDR3 is TGTGCCAGCAGCGGCAGGAACACCGGGGAGCTGTTTTTT.

V is TRBV7-9 and J is TRBJ2-7, with TRBD1 identical over 9 bases. Per germline, CDR1 SEHNR and CDR2 FQNEAQ (reference sequence). The CDR3 consists of 13 residues. V shed 5 bases, J shed 8 bases, and the junction held 7 bases outside the gene matches. The CDR3 here is CASSTRQGEKQYF. CDR3 sequence (DNA): TGTGCCAGCAGCACGAGACAGGGGGAGAAGCAGTACTTC.

The V gene is TRBV5-1, the J gene TRBJ2-5; 13 nucleotides line up with TRBD2. The CDR3 loop spans 15 amino acids. Germline V lookup: CDR1 SGHRS, CDR2 YFSETQ. With 4 bases clipped from V and 4 bases from J, the junction kept 4 bases outside the gene matches. For the CDR3, the DNA is TGCGCCAGCAGCACTAGCGGGGGGGCCTTAGAGACCCAGTACTTC. It specifies CASSTSGGALETQYF. Together with reference TRBV5-1 and TRBJ2-5, the CDR3 gives the full variable domain: KAGVTQTPRYLIKTRGQQVTLSCSPISGHRSVSWYQQTPGQGLQFLFEYFSETQRNKGNFPGRFSGRQFSNSRSEMNVSTLELGDSALYLCASSTSGGALETQYFGPGTRLLVL.

The genes are TRBV18 and TRBJ1-5, with D unclear. Between the trimmed V and J ends, which lost 6 bases and 0 bases, there was a span of 12 bases. The V gene's germline CDR1 is KGHSH and CDR2 LQKENI. This CDR3 is built from 15 residues. DNA of the CDR3: TGTGCCAGCTCCCACTCCGGAGATAGCAATCAGCCCCAGCATTTT. Translation gives CASSHSGDSNQPQHF. Variable domain in full (rest from reference TRBV18 and TRBJ1-5): NAGVMQNPRHLVRRRGQEARLRCSPMKGHSHVYWYRQLPEEGLKFMVYLQKENIIDESGMPKERFSAEFPKEGPSILRIQQVVRGDSAAYFCASSHSGDSNQPQHFGDGTRLSIL.

The chain combines TRBV7-9 with TRBJ2-7; D is perhaps TRBD1 (5 bases). The CDR3 has 13 amino acids. The germline CDR1 and CDR2 sequences are SEHNR and FQNEAQ (reference sequence). The V end lost 1 base, the J end lost 6 bases, and 10 bases lay between the germline ends. The CDR3 DNA sequence: TGTGCCAGCAGCTTAGTCCAGGGAATCGAGCAGTACTTC. It codes for CASSLVQGIEQYF.

The V gene is TRBV18, the J gene TRBJ1-6; D remains unclear. V lost 1 base, J lost 4 bases, and 11 bases lay in between. Germline-derived CDR1 and CDR2 are KGHSH and LQKENI. This CDR3 has 16 amino acids. As DNA, the CDR3 is TGTGCCAGCTCACCACTCCCAAGAGGGTATAATTCACCCCTCCACTTT. As protein: CASSPLPRGYNSPLHF.